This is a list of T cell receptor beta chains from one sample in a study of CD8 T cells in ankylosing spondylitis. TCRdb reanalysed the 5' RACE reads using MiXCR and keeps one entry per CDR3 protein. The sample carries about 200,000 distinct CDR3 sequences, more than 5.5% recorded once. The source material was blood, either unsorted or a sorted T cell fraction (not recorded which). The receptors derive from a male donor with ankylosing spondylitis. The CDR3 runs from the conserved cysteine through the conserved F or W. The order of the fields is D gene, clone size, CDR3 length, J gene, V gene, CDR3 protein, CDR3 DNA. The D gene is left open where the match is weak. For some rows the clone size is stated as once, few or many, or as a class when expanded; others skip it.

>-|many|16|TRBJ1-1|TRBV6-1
CASTTGRGFLNTEAFF
TGTGCCAGCACCACGGGTCGAGGCTTTCTGAACACTGAAGCTTTCTTT
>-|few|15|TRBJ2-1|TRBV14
CASSQGRRVLNEQFF
TGTGCCAGCAGCCAAGGGCGGCGGGTTTTGAATGAGCAGTTCTTC
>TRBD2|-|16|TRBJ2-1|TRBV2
CASNLVAGGPYNEQFF
TGTGCCAGCAATTTGGTAGCGGGAGGGCCATACAATGAGCAGTTCTTC
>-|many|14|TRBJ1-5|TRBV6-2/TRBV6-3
CASKGGQLNQPQHF
TGTGCCAGCAAGGGGGGGCAGCTCAATCAGCCCCAGCATTTT
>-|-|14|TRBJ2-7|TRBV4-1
CASSQDVPPYEQYF
TGCGCCAGCAGCCAAGATGTTCCCCCCTACGAGCAGTACTTC
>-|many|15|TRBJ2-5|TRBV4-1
CASSQEGGSGETQYF
TGCGCCAGCAGCCAAGAAGGAGGGAGTGGAGAGACCCAGTACTTC
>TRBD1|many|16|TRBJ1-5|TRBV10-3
CAISHPSTGDDQPQHF
TGTGCCATCAGTCACCCCTCGACAGGGGACGATCAGCCCCAGCATTTT
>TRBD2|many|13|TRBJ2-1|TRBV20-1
CSAAGTSGREQFF
TGCAGTGCTGCCGGGACTAGCGGGAGAGAGCAGTTCTTC
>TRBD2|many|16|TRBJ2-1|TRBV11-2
CASSLGLAGLGGGQFF
TGTGCCAGCAGCTTGGGACTAGCGGGATTAGGGGGCGGGCAGTTCTTC
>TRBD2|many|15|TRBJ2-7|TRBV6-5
CASSSRGLAHYEQYF
TGTGCCAGCAGTTCCCGTGGACTAGCTCACTACGAGCAGTACTTC
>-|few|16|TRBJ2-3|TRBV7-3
CASSLGMGGPTDTQYF
TGTGCCAGCAGCTTAGGTATGGGGGGACCTACAGATACGCAGTATTTT
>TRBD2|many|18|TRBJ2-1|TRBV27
CASSPDGTTLRRPNEQFF
TGTGCCAGCAGCCCCGACGGGACTACCCTGAGGAGACCCAATGAGCAGTTCTTC
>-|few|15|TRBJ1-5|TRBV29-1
CSVTQGGGGNQPQHF
TGCAGCGTCACCCAAGGGGGTGGTGGCAATCAGCCCCAGCATTTT
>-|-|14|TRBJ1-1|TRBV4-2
CASSQGGGLTEAFF
TGTGCCAGCAGCCAAGGGGGAGGTCTCACTGAAGCTTTCTTT
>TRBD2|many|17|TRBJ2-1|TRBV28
CASRPEAGVLSYNEQFF
TGTGCCAGCAGGCCAGAAGCGGGAGTACTCTCCTACAATGAGCAGTTCTTC
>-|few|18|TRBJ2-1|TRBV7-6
CASSSPPYYEPKYNEQFF
TGTGCCAGCAGCTCACCGCCTTACTATGAGCCCAAATACAATGAGCAGTTCTTC
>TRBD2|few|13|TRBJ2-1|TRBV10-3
CAIRSGGLGEQFF
TGTGCCATCAGAAGCGGGGGCCTGGGTGAGCAGTTCTTC
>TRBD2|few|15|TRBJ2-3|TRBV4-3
CASSQGTSGRDTQYF
TGCGCCAGCAGCCAGGGGACTAGCGGAAGAGATACGCAGTATTTT
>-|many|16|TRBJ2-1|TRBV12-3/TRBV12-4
CASSPEAGSFYNEQFF
TGTGCCAGCAGCCCAGAGGCGGGGTCGTTCTACAATGAGCAGTTCTTC
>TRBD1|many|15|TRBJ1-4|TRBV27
CASSDGTDRYEKLFF
TGTGCCAGCAGTGACGGGACAGACCGTTATGAAAAACTGTTTTTT
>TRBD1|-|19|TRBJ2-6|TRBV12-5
CARSLAGTGMYSGANVLTF
TGTGCCCGCAGTTTGGCTGGGACAGGCATGTACTCTGGGGCCAACGTCCTGACTTTC
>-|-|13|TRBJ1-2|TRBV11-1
CASSPVGGLGYTF
TGTGCCAGCAGCCCCGTGGGGGGGCTAGGCTACACCTTC
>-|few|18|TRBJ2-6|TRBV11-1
CASSLSRGATVGANVLTF
TGTGCCAGCAGCCTAAGCCGGGGGGCGACAGTGGGGGCCAACGTCCTGACTTTC
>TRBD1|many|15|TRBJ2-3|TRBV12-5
CASGNRGILTDTQYF
TGTGCTAGTGGGAACAGGGGAATCTTGACAGATACGCAGTATTTT
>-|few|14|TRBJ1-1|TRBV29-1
CSVEFPKGHTEAFF
TGCAGCGTTGAATTTCCAAAGGGGCACACTGAAGCTTTCTTT
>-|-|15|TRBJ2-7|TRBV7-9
CASSSNRDGTYEQYF
TGTGCCAGCAGCTCCAACAGGGACGGGACCTACGAGCAGTACTTC
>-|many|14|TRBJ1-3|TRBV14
CASSPRGSGNTIYF
TGTGCCAGCAGCCCCAGGGGCTCTGGAAACACCATATATTTT